This T cell receptor beta chain was sequenced in a study of T cells in Graves' hyperthyroidism and ophthalmopathy. The CDR3 sequence is 13 residues long. Germline lookup yields CDR1 SEHNR and CDR2 FQNEAQ (reference sequence). V trimming: 8 bases; J trimming: 2 bases; junction bases outside the gene matches: 6. Amplification yielded TCR beta CDR3 regions, with RNA transcripts as the source. The HTBI primer set drove a first-round RT-PCR of the TCR CDR3. Via MiXCR, TCRdb re-called the multiplex PCR reads, giving one row per CDR3 protein. The repertoire has about 420,000 distinct CDR3 sequences, more than 15% of them found once; the top ten carry 13% to 15%.

The material sequenced was blood. The TCR originated in a young woman with Graves' hyperthyroidism. The gene calls are TRBV7-9 and TRBJ2-7; 7 positions agree with TRBD1. The CDR3 region has the DNA TGTGCCAGCCAACGGACAGGAACCTACGAGCAGTACTTC. Its protein is CASQRTGTYEQYF.